The source of this T cell receptor beta chain is a study of blood T cell repertoires in COVID-19. In the study overall: Collection of acute and convalescent COVID-19 samples took place in the United States, Italy and Spain. From T cells, B-cell-depleted T cells, or PBMCs came the material, which was cDNA or gDNA.

Participants were aged about 18 to 89 years from around 24 US areas. Sequenced by immunoSEQ multiplex PCR; TCRdb stores in-frame clones only, minus some. The table lists 250,000 to 300,000 clones, about 89% of them singletons. From germline, CDR1 is MGHRA and CDR2 YSYEKL. V was shortened by 1 base and J by 8 bases, with 9 bases between the two germline ends. The CDR3 covers 14 residues. This clonotype originated in a woman in her thirties or forties who had recovered from COVID-19. Sequences were obtained from PBMCs or T cells enriched from blood (not recorded which). This chain uses TRBV4-1 with TRBJ1-6; tentatively, D is TRBD1 (5 bases). The CDR3 DNA reads TGCGCCAGCAGCCAAGGACAGACGGATTCACCCCTCCACTTT. Protein product: CASSQGQTDSPLHF.